The entry that follows covers one TCR beta chain sequence. What it binds is not known. This CDR3 has 15 residues. J was trimmed by 5 bases and V by 3 bases; bases with no gene match: 8. Germline CDR1 reads SQVTM; CDR2 reads ANQGSEA. These data come from a study of shared clonotypes between healthy human individuals. In the study overall: Researchers assigned three CD4 naive, three CD4 memory, two CD8 naive and one CD8 memory plate to each donor. Points from the study as a whole: Blood alone was sampled, and tissue repertoires likely differ.

In the naive CD8 group, cells lacked CD45RO and were positively selected for CCR7, so terminally differentiated effector memory CD45RA+ cells were left out. An even split of each subset's genomic DNA across several immunoSEQ plates was performed. Repertoires were generated with immunoSEQ multiplex PCR, while TCRdb's copy carries only in-frame clones and drops some. Seen here are around 600,000 clones, roughly 98% observed once, and the top ten hold roughly 0.29%. The chain couples TRBV29-1 to TRBJ2-1, with TRBD2 matching 9 bases. The sequence derives from a man between 25 and 39 years old in good health. The sample taken for sequencing was naive CD8+ T cells sorted from blood. CDR3 residues: CSVEDSGREDNEQFF. The CDR3 DNA reads as TGCAGCGTTGAGGATAGCGGGAGAGAGGACAATGAGCAGTTCTTC.